These T cell receptor beta chains were read from a single sample in a study of cytomegalovirus exposure and HLA in healthy donors. Only in-frame clones appear in the TCRdb table, and some are missing; sequencing was by immunoSEQ multiplex PCR. The repertoire holds some 240,000 clones, with around 90% as singletons. The sequenced material came from PBMCs. Receptor source: a girl aged 2-15 years in good health and CMV-seronegative. CDR3s include the opening cysteine and the closing phenylalanine or tryptophan. A D gene is named only where the DNA matches it firmly. Rows may omit the clone size; those that give it use once, few, many or a size class.

v_gene,j_gene,d_gene,abundance,len,CDR3aa,CDR3nt
TRBV19,TRBJ1-1,.,.,18,CASSIGRRGGLMNTEAFF,TGTGCCAGTAGTATAGGCCGGCGGGGGGGCTTAATGAACACTGAAGCTTTCTTT
TRBV6-1,TRBJ2-7,.,.,14,CASTESLAMDEQYF,TGTGCCAGCACGGAAAGCCTAGCGATGGACGAGCAGTACTTC
TRBV5-1,TRBJ2-7,.,few,15,CASSQRWQSRGEQYF,TGCGCCAGCAGCCAACGGTGGCAGTCAAGGGGCGAGCAGTACTTC
TRBV7-9,TRBJ2-7,.,.,14,CASSLQGSSYEQYF,TGTGCCAGCAGCTTACAGGGGAGCTCCTACGAGCAGTACTTC
TRBV28,TRBJ2-5,.,once,11,CASSLRVTQYF,TGTGCCAGCAGTTTACGGGTGACCCAGTACTTC
TRBV20-1,TRBJ2-7,.,.,10,CSARVDEQYF,TGCAGTGCTAGAGTAGACGAGCAGTACTTC
TRBV18,TRBJ1-2,.,.,16,CASSRGFQGGIYGYTF,TGTGCCAGCTCACGAGGATTTCAAGGAGGAATCTATGGCTACACCTTC
TRBV28,TRBJ2-7,.,.,17,CASSGTSLGQSPYEQYF,TGTGCCAGCAGCGGAACCTCCCTGGGGCAGAGCCCCTACGAGCAGTACTTC
TRBV30,TRBJ1-3,.,.,11,CAWSNSDTIYF,TGTGCCTGGAGTAACAGTGACACCATATATTTT
TRBV30,TRBJ2-7,.,once,15,CAWSAPGAGPFGQYF,TGTGCCTGGAGTGCCCCAGGGGCGGGCCCTTTTGGGCAGTACTTC
TRBV27,TRBJ1-2,TRBD1,.,16,CASSSPREQGLGGYTF,TGTGCCAGCAGTTCCCCAAGGGAACAGGGGTTGGGTGGCTACACCTTC
TRBV19,TRBJ1-2,.,.,14,CASSMPGRACGYTF,TGTGCCAGTAGTATGCCCGGGAGGGCGTGTGGCTACACCTTC
TRBV5-4,TRBJ2-3,.,.,12,CASEEGTDTQYF,TGTGCCAGCGAGGAAGGCACAGATACGCAGTATTTT
TRBV30,TRBJ1-3,TRBD1,once,16,CAWAYKGQYSGNTIYF,TGTGCCTGGGCCTATAAGGGACAGTACTCTGGAAACACCATATATTTT
TRBV7-2,TRBJ1-5,TRBD1,.,15,CASRFGQGLNQPQHF,TGTGCCAGCAGATTCGGACAGGGGCTCAATCAGCCCCAGCATTTT
TRBV30,TRBJ2-1,.,.,15,CAWSHRVSSYNEQFF,TGTGCCTGGAGCCACCGGGTGAGCTCCTACAATGAGCAGTTCTTC
TRBV10-3,TRBJ2-7,TRBD1,.,16,CAIREPGTGAGYEQYF,TGTGCCATCAGAGAGCCCGGGACAGGGGCAGGCTACGAGCAGTACTTC
TRBV29-1,TRBJ2-7,TRBD2,.,15,CSVSGTSGSWVEQYF,TGCAGCGTTTCCGGGACTAGCGGGTCGTGGGTCGAGCAGTACTTC
TRBV6-1,TRBJ2-1,TRBD2,.,15,CASSLLAEAYNEQFF,TGTGCCAGCAGCTTACTAGCGGAAGCCTACAATGAGCAGTTCTTC
TRBV29-1,TRBJ1-2,TRBD1,once,13,CSVEARDSNGYTF,TGCAGCGTTGAAGCGCGGGACAGCAATGGCTACACCTTC
TRBV6-5,TRBJ2-7,.,once,12,CASRSASYEQYF,TGTGCCAGCAGGAGCGCCTCGTACGAGCAGTACTTC
TRBV16,TRBJ1-5,.,.,14,CASSPLGPIQPQHF,TGTGCCAGCAGCCCACTGGGGCCTATTCAGCCCCAGCATTTT
TRBV5-4,TRBJ1-2,.,.,16,CASSFQGLDHNYGYTF,TGTGCCAGCAGCTTTCAGGGTCTCGACCACAACTATGGCTACACCTTC
TRBV2,TRBJ2-1,TRBD2,.,20,CASVRGVGTSGSGSYNEQFF,TGTGCCAGCGTCCGGGGGGTGGGGACTAGCGGGTCCGGCTCCTACAATGAGCAGTTCTTC
TRBV2,TRBJ2-3,.,.,11,CASGTGDTQYF,TGTGCCAGCGGGACTGGAGATACGCAGTATTTT
TRBV13,TRBJ2-7,.,.,14,CASSLGRGSYEQYF,TGTGCCAGCAGCTTAGGCCGGGGCTCCTACGAGCAGTACTTC
TRBV7-9,TRBJ2-7,TRBD2,.,17,CASSSGTSGRGTYEQYF,TGTGCCAGCAGCTCCGGGACTAGCGGGAGGGGAACCTACGAGCAGTACTTC
TRBV5-1,TRBJ1-2,TRBD1,.,14,CASNPQGESYGYTF,TGCGCCAGCAACCCACAGGGGGAGAGCTATGGCTACACCTTC
TRBV7-2,TRBJ1-2,.,.,15,CASIRTGYSNYGYTF,TGTGCCAGCATCCGCACGGGATATTCTAACTATGGCTACACCTTC
TRBV6-5,TRBJ1-5,TRBD1,few,15,CASSGGTGGYQPQHF,TGTGCCAGCAGTGGGGGGACAGGGGGTTATCAGCCCCAGCATTTT
TRBV6-4,TRBJ2-1,TRBD2,.,16,CASSPRLAGAGNEQFF,TGTGCCAGCAGTCCCCGGCTAGCGGGGGCAGGGAATGAGCAGTTCTTC
TRBV28,TRBJ2-7,.,.,13,CASSLFNSYEQYF,TGTGCCAGCAGTTTATTTAATTCCTACGAGCAGTACTTC
TRBV7-2,TRBJ1-6,.,.,17,CASNLGARGSYNSPLHF,TGTGCCAGCAACCTTGGGGCTAGGGGCTCCTATAATTCACCCCTCCACTTT
TRBV13,TRBJ2-1,TRBD2,.,16,CASSLGLAGGYNEQFF,TGTGCCAGCAGCTTAGGCCTAGCGGGGGGGTACAATGAGCAGTTCTTC
TRBV7-8,TRBJ1-1,.,.,14,CASSPRGGATEAFF,TGTGCCAGCAGCCCTCGGGGGGGGGCGACTGAAGCTTTCTTT
TRBV6-1,TRBJ1-1,.,once,13,CATDPDRNTEAFF,TGTGCCACTGACCCAGACAGGAACACTGAAGCTTTCTTT